This T cell receptor beta chain was sequenced during a study of Graves' ophthalmopathy and Graves' hyperthyroidism. RNA served as the template for amplifying TCR beta CDR3 regions. Second-round multiplex PCR followed a first-round RT-PCR using HTBI primers. TCRdb ran MiXCR on the multiplex PCR reads and lists one entry per CDR3 protein. The sample consists of around 1.1 million distinct CDR3 sequences, about 35% of them appearing once. The CDR3 extends over 15 amino acids. Germline V gene lookup returns CDR1 SNHLY and CDR2 FYNNEI. V lost 7 bases and J lost 2; bases outside the gene matches: 6. This receptor was identified in an adult man with Graves' hyperthyroidism. This rearrangement joins TRBV2 to TRBJ2-7, with TRBD1 identical over 12 bases. Sequenced material: peripheral blood or thyroid tissue (not recorded which). CDR3 sequence (DNA): TGTGCCAGCAACTTCCGGGACAGGGGGCCCTACGAGCAGTACTTC. As protein: CASNFRDRGPYEQYF. The full variable domain, rest sourced from reference TRBV2 and TRBJ2-7, is EPEVTQTPSHQVTQMGQEVILRCVPISNHLYFYWYRQILGQKVEFLVSFYNNEISEKSEIFDDQFSVERPDGSNFTLKIRSTKLEDSAMYFCASNFRDRGPYEQYFGPGTRLTVT.